The clone carrying this TCR beta chain was observed a few times. At one of its ends the junction is not consistent with the germline gene, which may arise from a read error. Assay used: immunoSEQ multiplex PCR; TCRdb lists only in-frame clones, some missing. The sample holds more than 200,000 clones, around 84% seen once. This sample is drawn from a study of blood T cell repertoires in COVID-19. The CDR3 has 14 amino acids. CDR1 MNHNS and CDR2 SASEGT come from the germline V gene. The J gene is TRBJ1-3, the V gene TRBV6-1; D unclear. The sequence was obtained from a woman aged 45-60 years who had recovered from COVID-19. The sequenced sample was PBMCs or T cells enriched from blood (not recorded which). The CDR3 here is CASSEAIEGGADHF. The CDR3 region has the DNA TGTGCCAGCAGTGAAGCGATTGAGGGCGGCGCCGACCATTTT.